Following are 21 T cell receptor beta chains from one sample sequenced in a study of human T cells and chemical hapten exposure. Each CDR3 protein gets one entry after TCRdb re-called the RACE reads with MiXCR. This table has 250,000 or so distinct CDR3 sequences, roughly 7.7% appearing once. Time point defined: pre-sensitization, week 0. Stated treatment: therapeutic diphenylcyclopropenone sensitization with weekly scalp DPC. Sequences were derived from whole blood, sampled in connection with sensitization to the hapten diphenylcyclopropenone (DPC). Receptors originate from a man younger than 35 with alopecia areata. Some clones in this sample may be carry-over from other donors' samples.

This clonotype was detected only a few times. V is TRBV20-1 and J is TRBJ1-6; perhaps TRBD1 as D (6 bases). This CDR3 comprises 15 residues. The V end lost 0 bases, the J end lost 9 bases, and 15 bases lay between the germline ends. Germline V CDR1 and CDR2: DFQATT, SNEGSKA (reference sequence). The CDR3 sequence: CSARDIGTRGSPLHF. CDR3 DNA sequence: TGCAGTGCTAGAGACATAGGGACCAGGGGTTCACCCCTCCACTTT.

This clonotype was seen at least ten times. The rearrangement links TRBV29-1 to TRBJ1-4; D is unclear. V lost 3 bases to trimming and J lost 7 bases, with 12 bases between them. CDR3 length: 13 residues. Per germline, CDR1 SQVTM and CDR2 ANQGSEA. The CDR3, as DNA: TGCAGCGTTGACGCCCCGCCTGGTGAAAAACTGTTTTTT. Translating gives CSVDAPPGEKLFF.

This clonotype was detected many times. CDR3 DNA: TGTGCCAGCAGTACCGAAACAGGGGATCAGCCCCAGCATTTT. This encodes CASSTETGDQPQHF. The chain links TRBV12-3 or TRBV12-4 to TRBJ1-5, with 7 bases lining up with TRBD1. CDR3 size: 14 residues. The V gene end was trimmed by 5 bases and the J gene end by 5 bases; junction bases not matched to a gene: 6.

CDR3 bases: TGTGCCAGCAGTTACGTCGCTGGGGCTAGCACAGATACGCAGTATTTT. It specifies CASSYVAGASTDTQYF. This sequence joins TRBV6-6 and TRBJ2-3, with a tentative D call TRBD1 (5 bases). Looked up from germline, CDR1 is MNHNY and CDR2 is SVGAGI (reference sequence). This CDR3 has 16 residues. The V gene lost 2 bases and the J gene lost 0 bases, with 12 bases spanning the gap.

The V gene is TRBV29-1, the J gene TRBJ1-2; no reliable D call. The CDR3 length is 14 residues. Germline lookup yields CDR1 SQVTM and CDR2 ANQGSEA. V was pared by 0 bases and J by 0 bases, with 8 bases between. DNA of the CDR3: TGCAGCGTTGAAGATTCTACAGCTAACTATGGCTACACCTTC. It specifies CSVEDSTANYGYTF.

Written as DNA, the CDR3 is TGTGCCACCTCCCTCCCGAGTTACTATGGCTACACCTTC. Amino acids: CATSLPSYYGYTF. The chain carries TRBV10-3 and TRBJ1-2, with D hard to call. Per germline, CDR1 ENHRY and CDR2 SYGVKD. Trimming removed 10 bases at V and 3 bases at J, with 15 bases between. This CDR3 has 13 residues.

The chain employs TRBV7-3 and TRBJ2-1, with 9 positions matching TRBD1. Germline V CDR1 and CDR2: SGHTA, FQGTGA. With 2 bases clipped from V and 1 base from J, the junction kept 9 bases outside the gene matches. The CDR3 is 18 residues long. CDR3 protein: CASSLYGQGSESYNEQFF. CDR3 DNA: TGTGCCAGCAGCTTATACGGACAGGGGTCAGAATCCTACAATGAGCAGTTCTTC.

The chain is built from TRBV12-3 or TRBV12-4 and TRBJ1-1, with D perhaps matching TRBD1 (6 bases). V dropped 4 bases and J dropped 3 bases, with 12 bases sitting between them. This CDR3 contains 14 residues. This CDR3 reads CASSSRGVDTEAFF. Written as DNA, the CDR3 is TGTGCCAGCAGTTCCAGGGGAGTAGACACTGAAGCTTTCTTT.

The gene calls are TRBV7-6 and TRBJ2-7; D possibly uses TRBD1 or TRBD2 (5 bases each). The germline V and J ends were trimmed by 5 bases and 2 bases, with 13 bases remaining between them. Germline V gene sequence: CDR1 SGHVS, CDR2 FNYEAQ. CDR3 length equals 14 residues. CDR3 DNA: TGTGCCAGCAGCACCACCCGAGGGGCCTACGAGCAGTACTTC. This codes for CASSTTRGAYEQYF.

The V gene is TRBV7-8, the J gene TRBJ1-1; 9 bases line up with TRBD1. Trimming at V came to 5 bases and at J to 5 bases, leaving 6 bases not matched to a gene. This CDR3 spans 14 amino acids. CDR1 is SGHVS and CDR2 is FQNEAQ in the germline V gene. The CDR3 sequence: CASSGDRVRTEAFF. Here the CDR3 DNA reads TGTGCCAGCAGCGGGGACAGGGTGCGGACTGAAGCTTTCTTT.

The V call is TRBV4-3, the J call TRBJ2-7; D might be TRBD1 or TRBD2, each matching 5 bases. V lost 3 bases to trimming and J lost 1 base, with 25 bases between them. Germline V lookup: CDR1 LGHNA, CDR2 YSLEER. CDR3 size: 19 residues. CDR3 bases: TGCGCCAGCAGCCAGAGGAGTTCTGGTGGTCAGGGAGTTTCCTACGAGCAGTACTTC. Encoded protein: CASSQRSSGGQGVSYEQYF.

This clonotype was found many times. The rearrangement links TRBV12-5 to TRBJ1-1; 9 bases match TRBD1. The CDR3 runs 14 residues. Per the germline V gene, CDR1 is LGHNT and CDR2 is FRNRAP. Trimming took 5 bases from V and 1 from J; bases not matched to a gene: 2. This CDR3 reads CASGQGQGNTEAFF. CDR3 nucleotides: TGTGCTAGTGGTCAGGGACAGGGGAACACTGAAGCTTTCTTT.

At least ten counts were recorded for this clonotype. The V gene is TRBV7-8, the J gene TRBJ1-5, with unresolved D. Germline V gene data show CDR1 as SGHVS and CDR2 as FQNEAQ. The germline V and J ends were trimmed by 0 bases and 6 bases, with 15 bases remaining between them. CDR3 length: 16 amino acids. The CDR3 DNA reads as TGTGCCAGCAGCTTAGCGCGGGTGGCTAGTTTTCAGCCCCAGCATTTT. This encodes CASSLARVASFQPQHF.

The rearrangement uses TRBV10-1 and TRBJ2-7; TRBD1 aligns across 9 bases. CDR3 size: 15 residues. Trimming removed 8 bases from V and 4 bases from J; junction bases left unmatched: 12. CDR1 and CDR2 from the germline V gene are WNHNN and SYGVQD (reference sequence). The chain's CDR3 is CASVIGTGRGYEQYV. The CDR3 coding sequence is TGCGCCAGCGTCATCGGGACAGGGCGTGGATACGAGCAGTACGTC.

The chain has TRBV25-1 and TRBJ1-1, with no clear D. Germline lookup yields CDR1 MGHDK and CDR2 SYGVNS. The CDR3 runs 11 residues. V was shortened by 6 bases and J by 4 bases, with 6 bases between the two germline ends. CDR3 region: CASRVTTEAFF. CDR3 nucleotide sequence: TGTGCCAGCAGGGTGACCACTGAAGCTTTCTTT. The full variable domain, in which reference TRBV25-1 and TRBJ1-1 provide the parts outside the CDR3, is EADIYQTPRYLVIGTGKKITLECSQTMGHDKMYWYQQDPGMELHLIHYSYGVNSTEKGDLSSESTVSRIRTEHFPLTLESARPSHTSQYLCASRVTTEAFFGQGTRLTVV.

This clonotype was observed many times. The chain uses TRBV29-1 and TRBJ1-1; D call uncertain. The germline V and J ends were trimmed by 7 bases and 9 bases, with 15 bases remaining between them. The CDR3 length is 11 residues. Per the germline V gene, CDR1 is SQVTM and CDR2 is ANQGSEA. CDR3 protein: CSAVDGGKAFF. Written as DNA, the CDR3 is TGCAGCGCGGTCGACGGAGGAAAAGCTTTCTTT.

This clonotype has a handful of counts. The chain couples TRBV7-9 to TRBJ1-4; TRBD1 matches 9 bases. Germline V gives CDR1 SEHNR, CDR2 FQNEAQ (reference sequence). V shed 6 bases and J 5 bases; nucleotides not matched to a gene: 7. CDR3 length: 15 residues. The CDR3 DNA sequence: TGTGCCAGCAGACCTACAGGGGGCAGAAATGAAAAACTGTTTTTT. Protein sequence: CASRPTGGRNEKLFF.

This clonotype has more than one count but fewer than ten. The chain links TRBV7-8 to TRBJ2-3; D may be TRBD2 (7 bases). Between the trimmed V and J ends, which lost 3 bases and 4 bases, there was a span of 14 bases. The V gene's germline CDR1 is SGHVS and CDR2 FQNEAQ. The CDR3 is made up of 15 amino acids. CDR3 sequence: CASSLGGRRADTQYF. CDR3 bases: TGTGCCAGCAGCTTGGGGGGGCGCCGGGCAGATACGCAGTATTTT.

The table lists this clonotype with a few counts. This chain uses TRBV2 with TRBJ1-1; weak D call: TRBD1 (5 bases). The V end was cut by 2 bases, the J end by 0 bases, with 10 bases between. Germline CDR1 and CDR2: SNHLY and FYNNEI. This CDR3 spans 15 amino acids. This CDR3 is CASSEYGDLNTEAFF. CDR3 DNA sequence: TGTGCCAGCAGTGAATATGGGGACCTGAACACTGAAGCTTTCTTT.

This clonotype appeared a few times. J is TRBJ1-6 and V is TRBV6-5; D gene uncertain. The CDR3 sequence is 17 residues long. The germline gives CDR1 MNHEY, CDR2 SVGAGI. The ends were cut back, 6 bases at V and 7 bases at J, with 22 bases in the middle. The CDR3 is CASSSPTPQGRNSPLHF. The CDR3, as DNA: TGTGCCAGCAGCTCGCCAACCCCGCAAGGGCGGAATTCACCCCTCCACTTT.

The chain is built from TRBV11-2 and TRBJ2-1, with 8 bases that match TRBD2. V trimming: 4 bases; J trimming: 6 bases; junction bases outside the gene matches: 8. In germline, CDR1 is SGHAT, CDR2 FQNNGV. CDR3 length equals 15 residues. The CDR3 is CASSSGLVRTNEQFF. The CDR3 DNA follows: TGTGCCAGCAGCTCGGGACTAGTGAGAACCAATGAGCAGTTCTTC. The full variable domain, completed using reference TRBV11-2 and TRBJ2-1, is EAGVAQSPRYKIIEKRQSVAFWCNPISGHATLYWYQQILGQGPKLLIQFQNNGVVDDSQLPKDRFSAERLKGVDSTLKIQPAKLEDSAVYLCASSSGLVRTNEQFFGPGTRLTVL.